This TCR beta chain was captured by sequencing in a study of T cell responses to AZD1222 COVID-19 vaccine (dated by TCRdb to the early 2020s). In the study overall: AZD1222 recipients whose second dose came at about 4 weeks and those whose second dose came at about 12 weeks were combined into one group, since spike-specific TCR depth and breadth did not differ between the two schedules. A total of 230 to 250 trial participants underwent TCR sequencing, of whom 207 received two doses of AZD1222 and around 26 received two doses of the MenACWY control vaccine. Enrollment into the trials was organized by age into subgroups of 18-55, 56-69 and 70-plus years, and those subgroups contained roughly 150, 30 and 60 TCR-sequenced participants, respectively. What the authors observed across the whole study: The vaccine-associated CD4 TCRs covered the entire spike protein, and the dominant responses fell in regions 160-218 and 743-854. Participants were mostly white British, with more females than males. The authors suggested clonal diversity may have been underestimated. Reportedly, close to half of the unique spike-specific TCRs recognized epitopes lying outside the regions that are mutated in the B.1.351 and B.1.1.7 variants. After two AZD1222 doses, spike-specific TCR breadth and depth were significantly higher than at day 0 and than in MenACWY recipients. Because no day 14 peak-response samples were available, repertoires were characterized only after the peak T cell response. In the small 56-69-year group, the increase in depth fell short of significance, most likely because of low power. Only a handful of AZD1222 recipients were SARS-CoV-2 seropositive at baseline, limiting conclusions about previously exposed vaccinees.

The CDR3 regions of human TCRbeta chains were analyzed by immunosequencing. The original methods were these. TCRs in the repertoires were compared against a reference library of SARS-CoV-2-specific TCRs that had been generated with the MIRA antigen-specificity platform. Breadth was defined as the fraction of unique TCRs that were SARS-CoV-2-associated. Depth was defined as the fraction of total T cells that were SARS-CoV-2-associated. Using the MIRA data, each spike-specific TCR was assigned both to the spike region to which the TCR was reactive and to a CD4 or CD8 class. Log10-transformed breadth and depth values were compared by one-way ANOVA with Sidak's multiple comparisons tests. In its TCRdb copy, this immuneACCESS table keeps in-frame sequences only and misses some clones. Where compared with another copy, unresolved V genes explain less than half of these, and the others have no known cause. Clone size and V and J calls were adopted from that table, with D and trimming inferred from the DNA. This sample gives about 130,000 clones in total; 70% to 90% of them show up just once. The ten largest clones represent 4.2% of the sample.

A note on this clone: It has no known antigen specificity. No much larger clone exists at a distance of one base, and base qualities are not known.

Explained via the paper, the time point label denotes: baseline before first vaccination. Samples from vaccinated people were obtained from the UK trials COV001 and COV002, which included a single-blind randomized controlled phase 2/3 trial of AZD1222 (ChAdOx1 nCoV-19) in healthy adults. Trial participant PBMC samples were collected at day 0 and day 28 after the second dose for TCRbeta chain sequencing. Taken from the germline V gene, the CDR1 and CDR2 loops are SGHAT and FQNNGV. Taken from cysteine to phenylalanine, the CDR3 has 14 residues. This entry keeps only the CDR3 DNA: 42 bases, framed from base 1. A distance of 14 bases separates the germline ends of V and J, which lose 5 bases and 3 bases respectively.

This TCR was recovered from an adult in good health. The V and J genes are TRBV11-2 and TRBJ2-7, with TRBD2 perhaps the D gene, on 5 matching bases. The source material was peripheral blood, sampled on day 0 of AZD1222 vaccination. CDR3 region: CASSGGTRRYEQYF. The nucleotide sequence reads TGTGCCAGCAGCGGAGGTACTAGGCGCTACGAGCAGTACTTC.